Below, 5 T cell receptor beta chains from the same sample are listed, as sequenced in a study of blood T cell repertoires in COVID-19 (dated by TCRdb to the early 2020s). The method behind the library was the immunoSEQ multiplex PCR assay. Drawn from immuneACCESS, this table holds only the in-frame rearrangements with V and J called that TCRdb kept. Clones are partly lost; checked studies trace under half to an unresolved V gene and leave the rest unexplained. The sample table records 45,000 to 55,000 clones; about 83% of these occur just once. About 5.2% of the sample is in the top ten clones. Sequenced: peripheral blood. Source of these receptors: a human donor in a cohort sampled during active COVID-19.

This chain uses TRBV9 with TRBJ1-1; D is ambiguous. The length of the CDR3 is 14 residues. Germline CDR1 SGDLS, CDR2 YYNGEE. The ends were cut back, 0 bases at V and 2 bases at J, with 8 bases in the middle. This CDR3 reads CASSVEGVNTEAFF. The CDR3 DNA follows: TGTGCCAGCAGCGTAGAAGGAGTAAACACTGAAGCTTTCTTT.

This chain joins TRBV9 and TRBJ1-2; D ambiguous. Per germline, CDR1 SGDLS and CDR2 YYNGEE. Trimming stripped 0 bases from V and 1 base from J, with 4 bases between. This CDR3 comprises 13 residues. This chain's CDR3 is CASSVASNYGYTF. CDR3 DNA sequence: TGTGCCAGCAGCGTAGCCAGTAACTATGGCTACACCTTC.

The V gene is TRBV5-1, the J gene TRBJ1-1, with D unclear. Per the germline V gene, CDR1 is SGHRS and CDR2 is YFSETQ. The ends were cut back, 5 bases at V and 1 base at J, with 15 bases in the middle. The CDR3 is 15 residues long. CDR3 nucleotides: TGCGCCAGCAGTAGATCGGCCGCGGGGAACACTGAAGCTTTCTTT. Protein sequence: CASSRSAAGNTEAFF.

V usage is TRBV4-1 and J usage is TRBJ1-5; 12 nucleotides match TRBD1. The CDR3 spans 18 residues. V lost 2 bases, J lost 7 bases, and 12 bases stayed unmatched. Germline V CDR1 and CDR2: MGHRA, YSYEKL. The CDR3 is CASSQHAGTGGRNQPQHF. CDR3 bases: TGCGCCAGCAGCCAACACGCCGGGACAGGGGGCAGGAACCAGCCCCAGCATTTT.

This clone has only a few counts. The chain employs TRBV13 and TRBJ2-2; a possible D gene is TRBD1 (8 bases). The length of the CDR3 is 16 residues. In germline, CDR1 is PRHDT, CDR2 FYEKMQ (reference sequence). V was pared by 5 bases and J by 4 bases, with 17 bases between. The CDR3 DNA reads TGTGCCAGCAGCCCTAGACAGGGGAGGGGCACCGGGGAGCTGTTTTTT. Amino acids: CASSPRQGRGTGELFF.